Listed here are 30 T cell receptor beta chains from one sample, sequenced in a study of lymphopenia after photon versus proton radiotherapy. Assay: immunoSEQ multiplex PCR; the TCRdb copy retains only in-frame clones and omits some. Seen here are under 75,000 clones, less than 95% observed once, and the top ten hold over 2%. The material sequenced was peripheral blood, taken from a patient treated with photon-based radiotherapy. The receptor source for this set is a woman between 40 and 50 years old with cholangiocarcinoma.

The V and J genes are TRBV10-1 and TRBJ1-1; no reliable D call. This CDR3 spans 15 amino acids. The V and J ends lost 3 bases and 4 bases respectively, with 15 bases between them. Germline V gene data show CDR1 as WNHNN and CDR2 as SYGVQD (reference sequence). CDR3 nucleotides: TGCGCCAGCAGTGAATCTCGACTGCTCGGCACTGAAGCTTTCTTT. Its protein product is CASSESRLLGTEAFF.

J is TRBJ2-7 and V is TRBV2, with 8 positions matching TRBD1. Losses at the gene ends were 11 bases for V and 2 bases for J; bases not matched to a gene: 8. The CDR3 runs 13 residues. Germline values: CDR1 SNHLY, CDR2 FYNNEI. The CDR3 region has the DNA TGTGCCTTTACGGACAGGGTCGCCTACGAGCAGTACTTC. This sequence encodes CAFTDRVAYEQYF.

CDR3 DNA: TGTGCCAGCAGCTCTAGATTTGACAGGGTAGGCGAGCAGTACTTC. This gives the protein CASSSRFDRVGEQYF. The rearrangement links TRBV27 to TRBJ2-7; 7 nucleotides match TRBD1. After removal of 6 bases from V and 6 bases from J, the junction contained 14 bases not matched to a gene. The CDR3 has 15 amino acids. Germline CDR1 reads MNHEY; CDR2 reads SMNVEV (reference sequence).

This clone has only one observation. This rearrangement joins TRBV2 to TRBJ2-3; D unresolved. The germline V gene has CDR1 SNHLY and CDR2 FYNNEI. The CDR3 runs to 12 residues. Trimming shortened V by 7 bases and J by 6 bases, and 11 bases separated the two germline ends. CDR3: CASTGESDTQYF. The CDR3 DNA is TGTGCCAGCACGGGTGAATCGGATACGCAGTATTTT.

The genes are TRBV7-9 and TRBJ1-4; D remains ambiguous. Germline CDR1 and CDR2: SEHNR and FQNEAQ (reference sequence). The CDR3 length is 13 residues. V was cut by 7 bases and J by 4 bases, with 10 bases left in between. CDR3 residues: CASMATLNEKLFF. CDR3 in DNA: TGTGCCAGCATGGCTACTCTTAATGAAAAACTGTTTTTT.

This chain joins TRBV21-1 and TRBJ2-1. TRBV21-1 constitutes a pseudogene. The CDR3 spans 16 residues. DNA for the CDR3: TGTGCCAGCAGCCCCCGACTGGACCTCTCCTACAATGAGCAGTTCTTC. Encoded protein: CASSPRLDLSYNEQFF.

This sequence joins TRBV19 and TRBJ2-7; possible D gene TRBD2, 5 bases. The CDR3 covers 16 residues. Trimming took off 1 base at V and 1 base at J, with 14 bases between the two ends. Germline V gene sequence: CDR1 LNHDA, CDR2 SQIVND (reference sequence). CDR3 amino acids: CASSIVLDLASYEQYF. As DNA, the CDR3 is TGTGCCAGTAGTATAGTACTAGATTTGGCGTCCTACGAGCAGTACTTC.

The table lists this clone with a count of one. This chain links TRBV5-6 with TRBJ1-2, with TRBD1 matching over 8 bases. This CDR3 region has 12 residues. J lost 8 bases, V lost 4 bases, and 4 bases had no gene match. CDR1 SGHDT and CDR2 YYEEEE come from the germline V gene. DNA for the CDR3: TGTGCCAGCAGCCGACAGGGGATCGGCTACACCTTC. Translating gives CASSRQGIGYTF.

The J gene is TRBJ1-1, the V gene TRBV10-1; D is unresolved. V dropped 6 bases and J dropped 1 base, with 9 bases sitting between them. The CDR3 is 13 amino acids. The germline V gene has CDR1 WNHNN and CDR2 SYGVQD (reference sequence). The DNA of the CDR3 is TGCGCCAGCAGATTCGAACCGAACACTGAAGCTTTCTTT. This translates into CASRFEPNTEAFF.

The chain links TRBV2 to TRBJ2-7; no definite D call. The CDR3 is 15 amino acids. Looked up from germline, CDR1 is SNHLY and CDR2 is FYNNEI. Trimming removed 0 bases from V and 3 bases from J, with 12 bases in between. The CDR3 loop reads CASSEAHGTLYEQYF. The CDR3, as DNA: TGTGCCAGCAGTGAAGCACACGGTACGCTCTACGAGCAGTACTTC.

The chain uses TRBV6-4 and TRBJ1-1; a possible D gene is TRBD1 (5 bases). Germline CDR1 is MRHNA and CDR2 is SNTAGT. V shed 5 bases and J shed 4 bases, with 11 bases lying between them. The CDR3 contains 13 residues. This chain's CDR3 is CASSRQSGTEAFF. Written as DNA, the CDR3 is TGTGCCAGCAGTAGACAGTCGGGCACTGAAGCTTTCTTT.

This chain joins TRBV29-1 and TRBJ2-2, with D possibly matching TRBD1 (5 bases). The germline gives CDR1 SQVTM, CDR2 ANQGSEA. The V and J ends lost 4 bases and 0 bases respectively, with 6 bases between them. The CDR3 length is 13 residues. The CDR3 DNA reads TGCAGCGTTGGACAGACGAACACCGGGGAGCTGTTTTTT. It is translated as CSVGQTNTGELFF.

This clone was picked up a small number of times. Additional DNA sequences in this sample encode the identical CDR3. The gene calls are TRBV28 and TRBJ2-7; no firm D call. Germline CDR1 is MDHEN and CDR2 is SYDVKM. V was pared by 4 bases and J by 2 bases, with 6 bases between. The CDR3 loop spans 12 amino acids. CDR3 coding DNA: TGTGCCAGCAGTTCCGAGCCCTACGAGCAGTACTTC. It is translated as CASSSEPYEQYF. The full variable domain, its missing parts supplied by reference TRBV28 and TRBJ2-7, is DVKVTQSSRYLVKRTGEKVFLECVQDMDHENMFWYRQDPGLGLRLIYFSYDVKMKEKGDIPEGYSVSREKKERFSLILESASTNQTSMYLCASSSEPYEQYFGPGTRLTVT.

The V and J genes are TRBV11-2 and TRBJ2-5; either TRBD1 or TRBD2 may fit D (5 bases each). With 8 bases removed from V and 1 base from J, the gap between germline ends came to 11 bases. This CDR3 has 13 amino acids. Germline lookup yields CDR1 SGHAT and CDR2 FQNNGV. CDR3 nucleotides: TGTGCCAGCGCCCGGGACCCCCAAGAGACCCAGTACTTC. As protein: CASARDPQETQYF.

This chain connects TRBV21-1 to TRBJ1-2; the D call of TRBD1 is as the table states it, not checked on the DNA. TRBV21-1 is marked as a pseudogene. CDR3 length: 17 residues. The CDR3 reads CASSKERIGQGIGGYTF. The CDR3 region has the DNA TGTGCCAGCAGCAAAGAAAGGATCGGACAGGGAATAGGAGGCTACACCTTC.

The chain joins TRBV28 to TRBJ1-1; possible D gene TRBD1, 6 bases. The ends were cut back, 6 bases at V and 0 bases at J, with 14 bases in the middle. Per germline, CDR1 MDHEN and CDR2 SYDVKM. The CDR3 loop spans 15 amino acids. In DNA, the CDR3 is TGTGCCAGCAGCCGATCCGACAGGTTGAACACTGAAGCTTTCTTT. This encodes CASSRSDRLNTEAFF.

This chain joins TRBV5-6 and TRBJ2-3; D is undetermined. The CDR3 loop spans 13 amino acids. V was shortened by 4 bases and J by 2 bases, with 8 bases between the two germline ends. Germline V gene sequence: CDR1 SGHDT, CDR2 YYEEEE. The CDR3 sequence is CASSGGPTDTQYF. CDR3 nucleotides: TGTGCCAGCAGCGGTGGCCCCACAGATACGCAGTATTTT.

The chain recombines TRBV7-2 with TRBJ1-3, with unresolved D. Trimming left V 2 bases short and J 0 bases short, with 5 bases between. This CDR3 is built from 14 residues. The germline V gene encodes CDR1 SGHTA and CDR2 FQGNSA. CDR3 in amino acids: CASSLSVSGNTIYF. In DNA, the CDR3 is TGTGCCAGCAGCTTATCCGTCTCTGGAAACACCATATATTTT.

This clone occurred once. This chain links TRBV30 with TRBJ2-7; D ambiguous. From germline, CDR1 is GTSNPN and CDR2 SVGIG (reference sequence). Trimming left V 3 bases short and J 3 bases short, with 12 bases between. The CDR3 covers 13 residues. The CDR3 loop reads CAWRRAYLYEQYF. The DNA of the CDR3 is TGTGCCTGGAGGCGAGCCTACCTCTACGAGCAGTACTTC.

This clone appeared a single time. The chain is built from TRBV28 and TRBJ2-1; TRBD2 aligns across 11 bases. The CDR3 extends over 15 amino acids. Germline assignment: CDR1 MDHEN and CDR2 SYDVKM. Trimming cost V 5 bases and J 8 bases; bases outside gene matches: 8. CDR3 amino acids: CASSEPSGRLYEQFF. For the CDR3, the DNA is TGTGCCAGCAGTGAACCTAGCGGGAGGCTGTATGAGCAGTTCTTC.

V and J are TRBV2 and TRBJ1-1, with TRBD1 matching over 7 bases. Unmatched junction bases numbered 15, after V lost 9 bases and J lost 11 bases. This CDR3 region has 13 residues. CDR1 is SNHLY and CDR2 is FYNNEI in the germline V gene. CDR3 protein: CASLGQRASAAFF. DNA for the CDR3: TGTGCCAGTTTGGGACAGAGGGCCTCTGCGGCTTTCTTT.

The chain uses TRBV5-1 and TRBJ2-5, with TRBD1 matching over 7 bases. The germline CDR1 and CDR2 sequences are SGHRS and YFSETQ. V trimming: 4 bases; J trimming: 0 bases; junction bases outside the gene matches: 12. The CDR3 contains 17 residues. CDR3 protein: CASSPKTGSQYQETQYF. Here the CDR3 DNA reads TGCGCCAGCAGCCCCAAGACAGGGTCCCAGTACCAAGAGACCCAGTACTTC.

V is TRBV6-5 and J is TRBJ1-3; TRBD1 matches at 10 bases. CDR3 size: 16 residues. The V segment lost 0 bases and the J segment 4 bases; nucleotides outside the gene matches: 3. Germline V gene sequence: CDR1 MNHEY, CDR2 SVGAGI. This CDR3 is CASSYSRTGGGNTIYF. In DNA form, the CDR3 reads TGTGCCAGCAGTTACTCGCGGACAGGGGGAGGAAACACCATATATTTT.

The chain couples TRBV10-1 to TRBJ1-3, with no clear D. CDR1 and CDR2 (germline): WNHNN, SYGVQD (reference sequence). The V gene lost 3 bases and the J gene lost 0 bases, with 9 bases spanning the gap. This CDR3 comprises 15 residues. The CDR3 DNA follows: TGCGCCAGCAGTGAAGGTCAGAGCTCTGGAAACACCATATATTTT. Translating gives CASSEGQSSGNTIYF.

The chain couples TRBV27 to TRBJ2-3; D tentatively fits TRBD1 or TRBD2 (5 bases each). From germline, CDR1 is MNHEY and CDR2 SMNVEV (reference sequence). The ends were cut back, 4 bases at V and 2 bases at J, with 13 bases in the middle. The CDR3 consists of 15 residues. CDR3 sequence reads: CASSSTGRPTDTQYF. CDR3 bases: TGTGCCAGCAGTTCCACGGGACGTCCCACAGATACGCAGTATTTT.

The J gene is TRBJ1-4, the V gene TRBV30, with 8 bases matching TRBD1. CDR1 is GTSNPN, CDR2 SVGIG, per germline (reference sequence). V dropped 5 bases and J dropped 3; count of bases not matched to a gene: 2. This CDR3 region has 13 residues. The CDR3 loop reads CAWGQGANEKLFF. The DNA of the CDR3 is TGTGCCTGGGGACAGGGAGCTAATGAAAAACTGTTTTTT.

The chain joins TRBV19 to TRBJ2-7; D is ambiguous. The CDR3 loop spans 13 amino acids. Deletions cut 3 bases from V and 6 bases from J, with 12 bases between. CDR1 LNHDA and CDR2 SQIVND come from the germline V gene (reference sequence). CDR3 in DNA: TGTGCCAGTAGTATCGGTAAGGAGTCCGAGCAGTACTTC. This gives the protein CASSIGKESEQYF.

V is TRBV12-5 and J is TRBJ1-1; TRBD1 is a possible D gene (5 bases). V was shortened by 3 bases and J by 3 bases, with 14 bases between the two germline ends. The CDR3 is 15 residues long. CDR1 and CDR2 from the germline V gene are LGHNT and FRNRAP. In DNA, the CDR3 is TGTGCTAGTGGTTTTCGAGCAGGGTATGACACTGAAGCTTTCTTT. Translation gives CASGFRAGYDTEAFF.

This chain uses TRBV9 with TRBJ1-1; no clear D. V shed 0 bases and J shed 1 base, with 10 bases lying between them. The CDR3 length is 15 residues. In germline, CDR1 is SGDLS, CDR2 YYNGEE. DNA for the CDR3: TGTGCCAGCAGCGTAGTATCATCCAGGAACACTGAAGCTTTCTTT. Protein: CASSVVSSRNTEAFF.

This chain links TRBV18 with TRBJ1-2; 7 nucleotides agree with TRBD1. Per the germline V gene, CDR1 is KGHSH and CDR2 is LQKENI. The V and J ends lost 2 bases and 7 bases, in that order; junction bases with no gene match: 7. This CDR3 spans 14 amino acids. CDR3 loop: CASSPSQGGSGYTF. DNA for the CDR3: TGTGCCAGCTCACCAAGTCAGGGGGGTTCTGGCTACACCTTC.